This paragraph reports one T cell receptor (beta chain). Using immunoSEQ multiplex PCR, the repertoire was profiled, and TCRdb retains in-frame clones only, with some absent. The sample holds under 80,000 clones, about 92% seen once. The source of the sample is a study of T cell changes during pregnancy in multiple sclerosis. This CDR3 is built from 15 residues. V trimming: 1 base; J trimming: 8 bases; junction bases outside the gene matches: 5. CDR1 and CDR2 from the germline V gene are MNHEY and SVGAGI. The receptor comes from a female donor with multiple sclerosis, enrolled in a pregnancy study. This chain connects TRBV6-5 to TRBJ2-1; 10 nucleotides align to TRBD2. Material: peripheral blood, obtained before pregnancy. The CDR3 DNA reads TGTGCCAGCAGTTACTTCCTAGCGGGAGCCCATGAGCAGTTCTTC. Translated: CASSYFLAGAHEQFF.